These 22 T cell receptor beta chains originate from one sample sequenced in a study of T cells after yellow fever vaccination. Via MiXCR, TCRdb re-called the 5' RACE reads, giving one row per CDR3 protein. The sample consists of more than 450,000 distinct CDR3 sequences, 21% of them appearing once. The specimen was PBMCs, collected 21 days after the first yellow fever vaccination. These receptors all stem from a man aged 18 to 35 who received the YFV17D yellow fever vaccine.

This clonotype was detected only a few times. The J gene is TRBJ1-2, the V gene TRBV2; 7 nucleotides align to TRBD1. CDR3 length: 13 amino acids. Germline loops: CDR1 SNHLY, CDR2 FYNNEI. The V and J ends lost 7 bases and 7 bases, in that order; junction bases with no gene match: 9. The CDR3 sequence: CASISEGAAGYTF. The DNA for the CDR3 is TGTGCCAGCATTAGTGAGGGGGCGGCTGGCTACACCTTC.

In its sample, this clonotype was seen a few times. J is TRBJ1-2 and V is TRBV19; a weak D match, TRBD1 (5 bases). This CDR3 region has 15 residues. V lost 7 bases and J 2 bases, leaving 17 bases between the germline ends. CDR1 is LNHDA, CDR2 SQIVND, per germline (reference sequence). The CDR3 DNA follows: TGTGCCAGTACAAGGGGTAGACTGAGAAACTATGGCTACACCTTC. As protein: CASTRGRLRNYGYTF.

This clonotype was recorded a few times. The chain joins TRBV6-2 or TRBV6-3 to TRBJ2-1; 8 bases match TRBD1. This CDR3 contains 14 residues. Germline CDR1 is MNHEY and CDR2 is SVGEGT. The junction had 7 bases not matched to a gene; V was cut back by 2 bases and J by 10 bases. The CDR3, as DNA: TGTGCCAGCAGTTACCTAAACAGGGGGAGGGAGCAGTTCTTC. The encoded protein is CASSYLNRGREQFF.

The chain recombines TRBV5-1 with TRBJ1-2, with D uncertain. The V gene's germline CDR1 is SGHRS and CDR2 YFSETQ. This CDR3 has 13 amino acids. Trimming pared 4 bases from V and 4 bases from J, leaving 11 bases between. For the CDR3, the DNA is TGCGCCAGCAGCCTTTATGACACCTATGGCTACACCTTC. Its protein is CASSLYDTYGYTF.

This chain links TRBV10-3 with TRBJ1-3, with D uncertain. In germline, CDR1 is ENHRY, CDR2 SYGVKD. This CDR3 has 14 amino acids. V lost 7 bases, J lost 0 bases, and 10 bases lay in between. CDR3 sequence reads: CAIMAADSGNTIYF. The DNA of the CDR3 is TGTGCCATCATGGCAGCAGACTCTGGAAACACCATATATTTT.

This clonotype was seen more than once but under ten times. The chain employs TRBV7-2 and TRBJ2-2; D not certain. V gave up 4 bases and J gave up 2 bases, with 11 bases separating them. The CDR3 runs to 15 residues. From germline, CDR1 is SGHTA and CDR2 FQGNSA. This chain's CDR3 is CASSYDTNNTGELFF. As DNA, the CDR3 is TGTGCCAGCAGCTACGACACTAACAACACCGGGGAGCTGTTTTTT.

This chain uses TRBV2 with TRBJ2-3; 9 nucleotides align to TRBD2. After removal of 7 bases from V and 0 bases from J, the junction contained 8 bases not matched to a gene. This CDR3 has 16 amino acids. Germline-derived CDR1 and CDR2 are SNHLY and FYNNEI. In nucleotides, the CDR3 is TGTGCCAGCAACCTAGCGGGGATTCGTAGCACAGATACGCAGTATTTT. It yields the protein CASNLAGIRSTDTQYF.

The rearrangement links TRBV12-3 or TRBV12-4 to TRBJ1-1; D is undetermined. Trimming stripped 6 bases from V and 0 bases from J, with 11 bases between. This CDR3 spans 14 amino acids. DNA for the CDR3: TGTGCCAGCAGCTTGAGGAGTATGAACACTGAAGCTTTCTTT. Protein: CASSLRSMNTEAFF.

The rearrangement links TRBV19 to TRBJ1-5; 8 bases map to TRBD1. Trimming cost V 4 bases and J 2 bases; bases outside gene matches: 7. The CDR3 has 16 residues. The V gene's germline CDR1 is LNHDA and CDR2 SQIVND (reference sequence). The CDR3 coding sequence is TGTGCCAGTAGTAATCCGGGACAGGTCCGCAATCAGCCCCAGCATTTT. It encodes CASSNPGQVRNQPQHF.

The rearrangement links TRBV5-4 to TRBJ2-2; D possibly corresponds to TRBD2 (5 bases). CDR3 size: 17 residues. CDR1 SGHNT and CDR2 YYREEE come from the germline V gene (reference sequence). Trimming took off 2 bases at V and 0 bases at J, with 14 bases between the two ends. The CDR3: CASSFWTRSANTGELFF. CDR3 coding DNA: TGTGCCAGCAGCTTCTGGACTCGGAGCGCGAACACCGGGGAGCTGTTTTTT.

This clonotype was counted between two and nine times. CDR3 bases: TGTGCCAGCAGCTTCGGGAGCCTCAATGAAAAACTGTTTTTT. Translation gives CASSFGSLNEKLFF. This chain connects TRBV7-2 to TRBJ1-4; the D is unclear. Germline V gene sequence: CDR1 SGHTA, CDR2 FQGNSA. Trimming cost V 3 bases and J 5 bases, with 10 bases left between them. This CDR3 is built from 14 residues.

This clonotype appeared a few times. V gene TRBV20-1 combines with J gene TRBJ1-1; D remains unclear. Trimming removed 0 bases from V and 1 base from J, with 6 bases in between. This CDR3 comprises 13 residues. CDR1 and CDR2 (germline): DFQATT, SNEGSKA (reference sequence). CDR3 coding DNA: TGCAGTGCTAGAGATCGGGAGAACACTGAAGCTTTCTTT. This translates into CSARDRENTEAFF.

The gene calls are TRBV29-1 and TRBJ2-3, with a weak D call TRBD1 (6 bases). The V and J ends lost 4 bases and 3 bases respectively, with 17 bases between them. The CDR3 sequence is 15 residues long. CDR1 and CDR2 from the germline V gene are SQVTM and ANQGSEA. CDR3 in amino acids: CSVAGTTRGTDTQYF. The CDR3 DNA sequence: TGCAGCGTTGCCGGGACCACAAGGGGGACAGATACGCAGTATTTT.

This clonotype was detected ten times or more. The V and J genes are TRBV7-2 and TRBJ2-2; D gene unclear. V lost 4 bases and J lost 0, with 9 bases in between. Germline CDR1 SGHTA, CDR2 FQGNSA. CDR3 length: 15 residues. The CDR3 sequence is CASSWTLTNTGELFF. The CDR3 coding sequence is TGTGCCAGCAGCTGGACGCTTACGAACACCGGGGAGCTGTTTTTT.

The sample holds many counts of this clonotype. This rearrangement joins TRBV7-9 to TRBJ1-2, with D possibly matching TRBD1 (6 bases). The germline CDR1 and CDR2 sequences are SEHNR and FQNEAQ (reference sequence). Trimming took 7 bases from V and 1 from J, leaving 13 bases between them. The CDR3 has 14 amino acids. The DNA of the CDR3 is TGTGCCAGCACGCTGACAGGAGTTAACTATGGCTACACCTTC. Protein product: CASTLTGVNYGYTF.

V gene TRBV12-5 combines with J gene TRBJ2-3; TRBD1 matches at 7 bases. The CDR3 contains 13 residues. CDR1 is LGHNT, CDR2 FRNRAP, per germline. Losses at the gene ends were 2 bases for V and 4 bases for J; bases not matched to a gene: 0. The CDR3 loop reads CASGLRGPDTQYF. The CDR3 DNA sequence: TGTGCTAGTGGTTTGAGGGGGCCAGATACGCAGTATTTT.

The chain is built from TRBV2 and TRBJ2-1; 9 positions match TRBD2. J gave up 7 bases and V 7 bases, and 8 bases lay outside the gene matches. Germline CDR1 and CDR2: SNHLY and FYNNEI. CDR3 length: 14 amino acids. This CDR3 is CASMKSGGPNEQFF. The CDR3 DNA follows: TGTGCCAGCATGAAGAGCGGGGGGCCAAATGAGCAGTTCTTC.

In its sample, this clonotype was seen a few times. CDR3 nucleotide sequence: TGTGCCAGCAATCTAGGGGCAGGGAGGACAGATACGCAGTATTTT. This gives the protein CASNLGAGRTDTQYF. V gene TRBV7-2 combines with J gene TRBJ2-3, with D perhaps matching TRBD2 (6 bases). The CDR3 is 15 residues long. Germline CDR1 SGHTA, CDR2 FQGNSA. Trimming left V 7 bases short and J 3 bases short, with 17 bases between.

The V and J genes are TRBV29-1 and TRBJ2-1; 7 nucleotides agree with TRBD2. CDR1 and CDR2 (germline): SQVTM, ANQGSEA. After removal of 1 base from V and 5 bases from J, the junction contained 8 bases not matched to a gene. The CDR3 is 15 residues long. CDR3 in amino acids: CSVEGGRDFNNEQFF. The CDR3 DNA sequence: TGCAGCGTTGAAGGTGGGAGGGACTTCAACAATGAGCAGTTCTTC.

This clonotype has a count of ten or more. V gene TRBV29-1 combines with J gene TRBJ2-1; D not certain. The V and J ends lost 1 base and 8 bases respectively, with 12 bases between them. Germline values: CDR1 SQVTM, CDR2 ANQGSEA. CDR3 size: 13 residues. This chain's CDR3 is CSVEADLAYEQFF. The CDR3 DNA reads TGCAGCGTTGAAGCAGACTTAGCATATGAGCAGTTCTTC.

The chain's CDR3 is CASSLVQGNSGNTIYF. The DNA for the CDR3 is TGTGCCAGCAGCTTAGTACAGGGGAACTCTGGAAACACCATATATTTT. The chain recombines TRBV7-9 with TRBJ1-3, with TRBD1 matching 7 bases. Germline V gene data show CDR1 as SEHNR and CDR2 as FQNEAQ (reference sequence). With 1 base clipped from V and 0 bases from J, the junction kept 3 bases outside the gene matches. The CDR3 length is 16 residues. Combining the CDR3 with reference TRBV7-9 and TRBJ1-3 gives the whole variable domain DTGVSQNPRHKITKRGQNVTFRCDPISEHNRLYWYRQTLGQGPEFLTYFQNEAQLEKSRLLSDRFSAERPKGSFSTLEIQRTEQGDSAMYLCASSLVQGNSGNTIYFGEGSWLTVV.

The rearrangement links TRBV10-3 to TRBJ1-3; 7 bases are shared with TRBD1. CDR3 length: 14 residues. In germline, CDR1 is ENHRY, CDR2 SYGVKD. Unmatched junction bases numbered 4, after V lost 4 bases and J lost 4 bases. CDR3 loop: CAISATGPGNTIYF. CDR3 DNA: TGTGCCATCAGTGCGACAGGGCCCGGAAACACCATATATTTT.